The TCR beta chain under discussion was sequenced for a study of T cells expressing NK-cell markers. This CDR3 has 15 residues. TCRdb re-called the 5' RACE reads and shows each CDR3 protein once, DNA omitted. The sample totals 250,000 or so distinct CDR3 sequences. This clonotype was obtained from a woman between 18 and 75 years old in good health. The sample comprised blood T cells: a sorted CD56 or NKG2C T cell subset, CD4+ or CD8+ T cells, or bulk PBMC T cells (not recorded which). The chain recombines TRBV12-3 or TRBV12-4 with TRBJ2-1; the D call from TCRdb, TRBD2, cannot be confirmed without DNA. This CDR3 reads CASSLTRGVYNEQFF.